This T cell receptor (beta chain) is from a study of Graves' ophthalmopathy and Graves' hyperthyroidism. Investigators amplified TCR beta CDR3 regions from RNA transcripts. In the first round, RT-PCR was carried out with HTBI primers, and a multiplex PCR formed the second round. TCRdb re-derived calls from the multiplex PCR reads in MiXCR, one entry per CDR3 protein. Seen here are approximately 210,000 distinct CDR3 sequences, about a fifth observed once, and the top ten hold roughly 42%. The CDR3 sequence is 14 residues long. Germline CDR1 reads ENHRY; CDR2 reads SYGVKD. Trimming shortened V by 7 bases and J by 2 bases, and 14 bases separated the two germline ends. General study findings and limits: Among expanded thyroid clonotypes above 0.001 frequency, most also occurred in blood.

This clonotype was detected ten times or more. The antigen remains undetermined. The chain carries TRBV10-3 and TRBJ1-1; TRBD1 is a possible D gene (6 bases). This clonotype was sampled from a woman between 45 and 60 years old with Graves' ophthalmopathy. The sequencing input was peripheral blood. The CDR3 DNA follows: TGTGCCATCAAATCGAGACAGGATAACACTGAAGCTTTCTTT. Translated: CAIKSRQDNTEAFF.